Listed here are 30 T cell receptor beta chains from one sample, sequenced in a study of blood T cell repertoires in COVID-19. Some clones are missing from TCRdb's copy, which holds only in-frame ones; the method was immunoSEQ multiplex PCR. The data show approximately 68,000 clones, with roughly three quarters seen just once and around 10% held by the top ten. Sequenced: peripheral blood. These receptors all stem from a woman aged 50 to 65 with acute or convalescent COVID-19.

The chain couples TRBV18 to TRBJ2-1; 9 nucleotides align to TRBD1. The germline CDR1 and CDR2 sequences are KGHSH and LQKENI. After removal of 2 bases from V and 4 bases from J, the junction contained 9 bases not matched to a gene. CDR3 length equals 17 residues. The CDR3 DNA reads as TGTGCCAGCTCACCATTTGGGGGACAGGGATTATACAATGAGCAGTTCTTC. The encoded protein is CASSPFGGQGLYNEQFF.

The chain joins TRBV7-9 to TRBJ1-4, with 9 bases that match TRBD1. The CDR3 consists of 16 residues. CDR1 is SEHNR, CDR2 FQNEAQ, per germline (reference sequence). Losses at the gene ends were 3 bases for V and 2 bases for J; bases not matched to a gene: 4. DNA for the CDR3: TGTGCCAGCAGCTTCGGACAGGGGCGGACTAATGAAAAACTGTTTTTT. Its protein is CASSFGQGRTNEKLFF.

The CDR3 region has the DNA TGCAGTGCTAGAGTTCTCTCTCAAGCTTTCTTT. Residues: CSARVLSQAFF. The V gene is TRBV20-1, the J gene TRBJ1-1; the D is unclear. Per germline, CDR1 DFQATT and CDR2 SNEGSKA (reference sequence). This CDR3 spans 11 amino acids. Trimming pared 1 base from V and 9 bases from J, leaving 9 bases between.

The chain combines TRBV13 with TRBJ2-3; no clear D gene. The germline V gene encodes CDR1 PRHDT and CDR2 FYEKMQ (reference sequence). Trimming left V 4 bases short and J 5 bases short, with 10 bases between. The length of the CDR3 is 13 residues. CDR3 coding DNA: TGTGCCAGCAGCTCGCGGCCCCGAGATACGCAGTATTTT. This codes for CASSSRPRDTQYF.

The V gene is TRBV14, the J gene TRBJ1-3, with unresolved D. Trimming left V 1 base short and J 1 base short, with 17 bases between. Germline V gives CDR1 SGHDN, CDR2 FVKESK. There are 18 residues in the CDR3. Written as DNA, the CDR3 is TGTGCCAGCAGCCAAGCCCCCTTATGGGCGCTTTCTGGAAACACCATATATTTT. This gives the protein CASSQAPLWALSGNTIYF.

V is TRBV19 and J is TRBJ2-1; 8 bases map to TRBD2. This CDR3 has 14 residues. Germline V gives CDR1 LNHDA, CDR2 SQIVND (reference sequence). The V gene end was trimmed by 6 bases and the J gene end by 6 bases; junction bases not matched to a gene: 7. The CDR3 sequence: CASRTSVRGNEQFF. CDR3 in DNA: TGTGCCAGTAGGACTAGCGTTCGAGGCAATGAGCAGTTCTTC.

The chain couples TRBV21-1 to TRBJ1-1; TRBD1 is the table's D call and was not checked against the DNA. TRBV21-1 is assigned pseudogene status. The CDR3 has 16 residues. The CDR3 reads CASSNRRGTGGTEAFF. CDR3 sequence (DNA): TGTGCCAGCAGCAATCGCCGAGGGACAGGGGGCACTGAAGCTTTCTTT.

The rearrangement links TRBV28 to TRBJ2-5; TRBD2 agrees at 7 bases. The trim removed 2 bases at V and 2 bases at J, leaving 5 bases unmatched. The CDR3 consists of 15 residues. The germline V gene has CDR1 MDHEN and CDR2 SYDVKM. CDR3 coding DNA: TGTGCCAGCAGTTTAACGAGGCGGGGGCAAGAGACCCAGTACTTC. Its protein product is CASSLTRRGQETQYF.

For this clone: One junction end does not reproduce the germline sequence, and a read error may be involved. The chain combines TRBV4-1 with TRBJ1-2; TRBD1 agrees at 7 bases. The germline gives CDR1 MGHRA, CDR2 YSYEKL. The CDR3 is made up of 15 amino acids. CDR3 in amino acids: CASSQDPTTFRGAFF. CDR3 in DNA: TGCGCCAGCAGCCAAGACCCAACCACTTTCAGGGGGGCCTTCTTC.

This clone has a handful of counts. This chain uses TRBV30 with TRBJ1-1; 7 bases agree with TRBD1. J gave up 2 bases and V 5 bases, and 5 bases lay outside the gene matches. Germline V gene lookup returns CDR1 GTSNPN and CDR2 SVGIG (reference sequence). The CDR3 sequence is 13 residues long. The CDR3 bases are TGTGCCTGGGACCGGGACAGTAACACTGAAGCTTTCTTT. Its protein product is CAWDRDSNTEAFF.

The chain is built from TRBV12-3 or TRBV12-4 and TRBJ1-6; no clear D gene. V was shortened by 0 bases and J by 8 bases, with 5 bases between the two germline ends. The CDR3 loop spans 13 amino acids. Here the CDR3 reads CASSLATDSPLHF. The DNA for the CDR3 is TGTGCCAGCAGTTTAGCCACGGATTCACCCCTCCACTTT.

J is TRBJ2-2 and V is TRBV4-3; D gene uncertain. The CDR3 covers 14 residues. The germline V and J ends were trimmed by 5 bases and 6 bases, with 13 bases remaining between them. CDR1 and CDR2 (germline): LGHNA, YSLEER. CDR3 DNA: TGCGCCAGCAGCTCACCCAGTAACGCCGGGGAGCTGTTTTTT. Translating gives CASSSPSNAGELFF.

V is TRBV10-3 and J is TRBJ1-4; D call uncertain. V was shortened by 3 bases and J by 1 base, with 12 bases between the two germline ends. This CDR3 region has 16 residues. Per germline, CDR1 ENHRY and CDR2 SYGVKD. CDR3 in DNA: TGTGCCATCAGTGAAGGAGGGTTCGTAACTAATGAAAAACTGTTTTTT. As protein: CAISEGGFVTNEKLFF.

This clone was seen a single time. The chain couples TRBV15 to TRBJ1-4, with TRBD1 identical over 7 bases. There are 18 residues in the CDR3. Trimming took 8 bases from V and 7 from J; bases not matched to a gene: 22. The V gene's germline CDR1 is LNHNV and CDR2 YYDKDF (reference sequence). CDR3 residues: CATGRARDRGYLGEKLFF. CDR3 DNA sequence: TGTGCCACCGGAAGAGCCCGGGACAGAGGGTATCTCGGTGAAAAACTGTTTTTT.

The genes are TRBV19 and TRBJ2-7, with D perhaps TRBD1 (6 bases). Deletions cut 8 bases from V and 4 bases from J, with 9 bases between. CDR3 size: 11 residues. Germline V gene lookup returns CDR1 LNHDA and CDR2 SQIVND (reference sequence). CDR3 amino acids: CASGDTYEQYF. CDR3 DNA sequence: TGTGCCAGTGGGGACACTTACGAGCAGTACTTC.

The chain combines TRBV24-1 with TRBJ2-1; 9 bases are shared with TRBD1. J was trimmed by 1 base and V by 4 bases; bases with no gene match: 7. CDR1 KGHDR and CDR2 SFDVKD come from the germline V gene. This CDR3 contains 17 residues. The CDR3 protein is CATSEGQGRGSYNEQFF. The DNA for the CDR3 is TGTGCCACCAGTGAAGGACAGGGGAGGGGGTCCTACAATGAGCAGTTCTTC.

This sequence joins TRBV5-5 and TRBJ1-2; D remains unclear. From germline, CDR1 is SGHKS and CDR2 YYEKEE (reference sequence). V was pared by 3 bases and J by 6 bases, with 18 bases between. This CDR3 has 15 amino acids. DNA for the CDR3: TGTGCCAGCAGCTATGGTCTTGGGCGTCGCGATGGCTACACCTTC. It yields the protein CASSYGLGRRDGYTF.

CDR3 sequence (DNA): TGTGCCAGCAGTGAAAGAGTCCCCCGGGGAGAGACCCAGTACTTC. Translation gives CASSERVPRGETQYF. The chain is built from TRBV2 and TRBJ2-5, with D possibly TRBD2 on 5 matching bases. Germline CDR1 is SNHLY and CDR2 is FYNNEI. The CDR3 loop spans 15 amino acids. Trimming stripped 2 bases from V and 4 bases from J, with 14 bases between.

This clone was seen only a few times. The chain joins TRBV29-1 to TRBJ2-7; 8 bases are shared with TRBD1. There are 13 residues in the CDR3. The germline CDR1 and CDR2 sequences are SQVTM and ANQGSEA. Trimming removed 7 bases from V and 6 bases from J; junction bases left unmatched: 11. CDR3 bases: TGCAGCGCCGGACAGGGCCTTTTTAGCGAGCAGTACTTC. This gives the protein CSAGQGLFSEQYF.

This CDR3 reads CASSFTGGDQETQYF. CDR3 DNA sequence: TGCGCCAGCAGCTTCACAGGAGGGGACCAAGAGACCCAGTACTTC. The gene calls are TRBV5-1 and TRBJ2-5; D might be TRBD2 (6 bases). CDR1 and CDR2 (germline): SGHRS, YFSETQ. The V end was cut by 2 bases, the J end by 0 bases, with 11 bases between. This CDR3 is built from 15 residues.

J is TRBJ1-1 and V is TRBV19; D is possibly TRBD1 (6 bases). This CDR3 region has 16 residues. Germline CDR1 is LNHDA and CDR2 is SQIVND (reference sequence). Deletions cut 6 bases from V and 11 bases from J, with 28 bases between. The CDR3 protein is CASSPYGGGGTGRAFF. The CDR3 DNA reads TGTGCCAGTAGCCCCTACGGTGGGGGCGGTACCGGTCGGGCTTTCTTT.

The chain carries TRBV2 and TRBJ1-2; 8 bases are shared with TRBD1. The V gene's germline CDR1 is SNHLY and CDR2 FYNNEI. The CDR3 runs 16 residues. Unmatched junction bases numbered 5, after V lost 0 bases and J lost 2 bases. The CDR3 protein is CASSEAKTGVNYGYTF. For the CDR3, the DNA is TGTGCCAGCAGTGAAGCAAAGACAGGGGTGAACTATGGCTACACCTTC.

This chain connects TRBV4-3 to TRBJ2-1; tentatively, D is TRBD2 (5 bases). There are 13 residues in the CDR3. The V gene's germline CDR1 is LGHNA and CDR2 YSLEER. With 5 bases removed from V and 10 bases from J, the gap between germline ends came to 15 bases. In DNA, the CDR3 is TGCGCCAGCAGCACTAGTTTGAGAGCAGAGCAGTTCTTC. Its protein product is CASSTSLRAEQFF.

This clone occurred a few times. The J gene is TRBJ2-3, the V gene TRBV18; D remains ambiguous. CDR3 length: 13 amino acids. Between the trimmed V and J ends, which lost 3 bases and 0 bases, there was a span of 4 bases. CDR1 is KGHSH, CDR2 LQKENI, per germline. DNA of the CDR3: TGTGCCAGCTCACCGGCTAGCACAGATACGCAGTATTTT. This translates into CASSPASTDTQYF.

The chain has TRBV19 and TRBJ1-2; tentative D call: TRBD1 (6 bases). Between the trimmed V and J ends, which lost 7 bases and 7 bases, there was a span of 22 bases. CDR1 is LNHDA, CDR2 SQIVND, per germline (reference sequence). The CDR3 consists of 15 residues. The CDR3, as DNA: TGTGCCAGTAAAGCACAAGGGGGTCAAAGCGGTGGCTACACCTTC. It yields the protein CASKAQGGQSGGYTF.

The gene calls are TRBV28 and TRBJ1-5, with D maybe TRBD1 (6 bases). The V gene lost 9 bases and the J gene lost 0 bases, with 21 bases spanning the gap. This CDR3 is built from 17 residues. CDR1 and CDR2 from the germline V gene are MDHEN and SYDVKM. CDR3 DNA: TGTGCCAGTTATTCACCGGGACAATCCTTTAGCAATCAGCCCCAGCATTTT. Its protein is CASYSPGQSFSNQPQHF.

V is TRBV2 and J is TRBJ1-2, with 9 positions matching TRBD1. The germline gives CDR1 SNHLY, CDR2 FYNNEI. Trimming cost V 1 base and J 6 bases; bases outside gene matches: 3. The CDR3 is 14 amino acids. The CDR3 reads CASSEGQGVDGYTF. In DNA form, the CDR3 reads TGTGCCAGCAGTGAAGGACAGGGGGTGGATGGCTACACCTTC.

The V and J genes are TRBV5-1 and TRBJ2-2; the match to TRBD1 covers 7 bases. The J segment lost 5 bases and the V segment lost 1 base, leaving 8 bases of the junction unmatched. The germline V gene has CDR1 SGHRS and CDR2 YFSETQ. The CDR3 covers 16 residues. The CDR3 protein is CASSLLGTVQTGELFF. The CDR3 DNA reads TGCGCCAGCAGCTTGTTGGGGACAGTACAGACCGGGGAGCTGTTTTTT.

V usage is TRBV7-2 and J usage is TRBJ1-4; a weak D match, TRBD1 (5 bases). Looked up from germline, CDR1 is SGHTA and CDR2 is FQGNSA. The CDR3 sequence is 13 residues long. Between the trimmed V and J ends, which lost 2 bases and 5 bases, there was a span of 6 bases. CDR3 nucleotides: TGTGCCAGCAGCTTAAGACAGAATGAAAAACTGTTTTTT. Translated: CASSLRQNEKLFF.

The CDR3 DNA reads TGCGCCAGCAGCCCCCTCGACGGGGGTCAGCCCCAGCATTTT. It yields the protein CASSPLDGGQPQHF. V usage is TRBV4-1 and J usage is TRBJ1-5; D is perhaps TRBD1 (5 bases). The CDR3 consists of 14 residues. V gave up 4 bases and J gave up 6 bases, with 13 bases separating them. Germline CDR1 is MGHRA and CDR2 is YSYEKL.